Included here is one T cell receptor beta chain sequence, with context. CDR3 size: 15 residues. Germline loops: CDR1 LNHDA, CDR2 SQIVND (reference sequence). V shed 4 bases and J shed 1 base, with 14 bases lying between them. Original processing methods: It was from reference gene primer amplification that nucleated cell counts were estimated. TCRdb keeps only in-frame clones here, not all; method: immunoSEQ multiplex PCR. From that table come the V and J calls and clone size; the DNA was used to work out D and trimming. The sample holds 20,000 or so clones; 85% to 90% are singletons and the top ten take 3% to 4%. This specimen belongs to a study of blood T cell repertoires in COVID-19. Study details: COVID-19 samples, acute and convalescent, were from the United States, Italy and Spain. In each case, the material was cDNA or gDNA derived from T cells, B-cell-depleted T cells, or PBMCs.

Sequencing was performed on peripheral blood. The source is a man aged 50 to 60 with active COVID-19. The chain links TRBV19 to TRBJ2-7; tentative D call: TRBD2 (6 bases). CDR3: CASSKMGLPSYEQYF. CDR3 nucleotide sequence: TGTGCCAGTAGTAAGATGGGACTCCCTTCCTACGAGCAGTACTTC.